The 16 T cell receptor beta chains presented below share a single source sample, sequenced in a study of T-cell reconstitution after alpha-beta-depleted transplantation in children. This sample's TCRbeta library carried unique molecular identifier barcodes. TCRdb re-derived calls from the PCR reads in MiXCR, one entry per CDR3 protein. The sample lists about 460,000 distinct CDR3 sequences, about 10% occurring once. The sample consisted of PBMCs, taken before TCRalphabeta/CD19-depleted stem cell transplant. Source of these receptors: a child between 2 and 9 years old with inherited bone marrow failure, due to receive a stem cell transplant.

Ten or more counts support this clonotype. Written as DNA, the CDR3 is TGTGCCAGCAGTATTCAGATCTCCTACGAGCAGTACTTC. It yields the protein CASSIQISYEQYF. The chain couples TRBV27 to TRBJ2-7; D unresolved. CDR1 is MNHEY and CDR2 is SMNVEV in the germline V gene (reference sequence). V dropped 5 bases and J dropped 0 bases, with 8 bases sitting between them. The CDR3 covers 13 residues.

Many counts were recorded for this clonotype. The J gene is TRBJ2-1, the V gene TRBV7-2; the D is unclear. CDR1 and CDR2 (germline): SGHTA, FQGNSA. The V end was cut by 10 bases, the J end by 5 bases, with 18 bases between. The length of the CDR3 is 14 residues. CDR3 sequence reads: CATQLSSSHNEQFF. In nucleotides, the CDR3 is TGTGCCACCCAGCTTAGTAGTTCGCACAATGAGCAGTTCTTC.

This clonotype was recorded many times. The J gene is TRBJ2-1, the V gene TRBV7-2; 7 bases map to TRBD2. V trimming: 6 bases; J trimming: 7 bases; junction bases outside the gene matches: 9. CDR3 length equals 14 residues. Germline CDR1 is SGHTA and CDR2 is FQGNSA. CDR3 protein: CASSPERDQNEQFF. The CDR3 DNA reads TGTGCCAGCAGTCCCGAGCGGGATCAAAATGAGCAGTTCTTC.

This clonotype was counted many times. The chain carries TRBV29-1 and TRBJ2-7; possibly TRBD2 for D (6 bases). V was shortened by 4 bases and J by 3 bases, with 13 bases between the two germline ends. The CDR3 runs 13 residues. Germline-derived CDR1 and CDR2 are SQVTM and ANQGSEA. DNA of the CDR3: TGCAGCGTTGGTGTCGGGAGTCACTACGAGCAGTACTTC. This encodes CSVGVGSHYEQYF.

This clonotype was recorded many times. DNA of the CDR3: TGCAGTGCTAGAGTCCGATCCCGCTACAATGAGCAGTTCTTC. Translating it yields CSARVRSRYNEQFF. This rearrangement joins TRBV20-1 to TRBJ2-1; unclear D gene. The CDR3 covers 14 residues. Trimming left V 1 base short and J 3 bases short, with 10 bases between. Germline lookup yields CDR1 DFQATT and CDR2 SNEGSKA (reference sequence).

The chain carries TRBV19 and TRBJ1-1; maybe TRBD1 (6 bases). The V gene lost 2 bases and the J gene lost 5 bases, with 12 bases spanning the gap. The V gene's germline CDR1 is LNHDA and CDR2 SQIVND (reference sequence). The CDR3 contains 14 residues. The CDR3 sequence: CASSILPGETEAFF. CDR3 nucleotide sequence: TGTGCCAGTAGTATATTGCCAGGGGAGACTGAAGCTTTCTTT. The full variable domain, rest sourced from reference TRBV19 and TRBJ1-1, is DGGITQSPKYLFRKEGQNVTLSCEQNLNHDAMYWYRQDPGQGLRLIYYSQIVNDFQKGDIAEGYSVSREKKESFPLTVTSAQKNPTAFYLCASSILPGETEAFFGQGTRLTVV.

This clonotype was seen many times. This CDR3 is CASSYLQGSGNTIYF. The CDR3 DNA sequence: TGTGCCAGCAGTTACCTACAGGGATCTGGAAACACCATATATTTT. V usage is TRBV6-5 and J usage is TRBJ1-3, with a tentative D call TRBD1 (6 bases). CDR3 size: 15 residues. CDR1 and CDR2 (germline): MNHEY, SVGAGI. The V end was cut by 2 bases, the J end by 1 base, with 9 bases between.

This clonotype has a count of ten or more. The CDR3 coding sequence is TGTGCCAGCAGCCGGGCCCCAGAAAACTATGGCTACACCTTC. This gives the protein CASSRAPENYGYTF. V gene TRBV27 combines with J gene TRBJ1-2; no definite D call. The CDR3 is 14 residues long. Per germline, CDR1 MNHEY and CDR2 SMNVEV (reference sequence). V was trimmed by 6 bases and J by 2 bases, leaving 13 bases between them.

This clonotype occurred many times. This chain joins TRBV20-1 and TRBJ2-7; D call uncertain. Trimming removed 2 bases from V and 1 base from J, with 12 bases in between. Germline V lookup: CDR1 DFQATT, CDR2 SNEGSKA (reference sequence). This CDR3 spans 14 amino acids. The CDR3 region has the DNA TGCAGTGCTAGAAGTCTGTTAGGATCCTACGAGCAGTACTTC. This translates into CSARSLLGSYEQYF.

V usage is TRBV6-2 or TRBV6-3 and J usage is TRBJ2-1; TRBD2 matches at 10 bases. This CDR3 contains 16 residues. Trimming cost V 4 bases and J 9 bases; bases outside gene matches: 12. Germline CDR1 reads MNHEY; CDR2 reads SVGEGT. The CDR3 loop is CASSSASGSATAEQFF. CDR3 nucleotide sequence: TGTGCCAGCAGTTCCGCTAGCGGGAGTGCTACTGCTGAGCAGTTCTTC.

The genes are TRBV30 and TRBJ2-2, with 8 bases lining up with TRBD1. Germline trimming cut 2 bases from V and 4 bases from J; bases unmatched to any gene: 6. The CDR3 has 15 amino acids. Germline CDR1 reads GTSNPN; CDR2 reads SVGIG (reference sequence). CDR3 sequence reads: CAWSPSGTGTGELFF. The CDR3 DNA sequence: TGTGCCTGGAGTCCTTCCGGGACAGGCACCGGGGAGCTGTTTTTT.

This clonotype has a count of ten or more. The V call is TRBV30, the J call TRBJ1-6; D may be TRBD1 (6 bases). Trimming took off 5 bases at V and 8 bases at J, with 13 bases between the two ends. The CDR3 extends over 13 amino acids. The germline gives CDR1 GTSNPN, CDR2 SVGIG (reference sequence). CDR3 nucleotides: TGTGCCTGGGCCACTTACAGGGATTCACCCCTCCACTTT. It codes for CAWATYRDSPLHF.

This clonotype has ten or more counts. The genes are TRBV12-3 or TRBV12-4 and TRBJ2-4, with 8 positions matching TRBD1. The length of the CDR3 is 15 residues. The J segment lost 4 bases and the V segment lost 3 bases, leaving 5 bases of the junction unmatched. CDR3 in amino acids: CASSFRQGPKNIQYF. The CDR3 bases are TGTGCCAGCAGTTTCAGACAGGGGCCGAAAAACATTCAGTACTTC.

This clonotype was detected ten times or more. The J gene is TRBJ2-3, the V gene TRBV5-5; no firm D call. V lost 0 bases and J 0 bases, leaving 14 bases between the germline ends. Per the germline V gene, CDR1 is SGHKS and CDR2 is YYEKEE (reference sequence). This CDR3 has 17 amino acids. The CDR3 DNA reads as TGTGCCAGCAGCTTGGTACTATTGGACCCTAGCACAGATACGCAGTATTTT. Encoded protein: CASSLVLLDPSTDTQYF.

Details on this clonotype: Possible read error: a much larger clone is one base away. This chain connects TRBV12-3 or TRBV12-4 to TRBJ1-6; D gene uncertain. The CDR3 is 13 amino acids. CDR3 residues: CASSSLEDSPLRF. CDR3 bases: TGTGCCAGCAGCTCCCTAGAGGATTCACCCCTCCGCTTT.

This clonotype was seen many times. V usage is TRBV13 and J usage is TRBJ2-7; D unclear. The CDR3 consists of 15 residues. The V gene's germline CDR1 is PRHDT and CDR2 FYEKMQ (reference sequence). Between the trimmed V and J ends, which lost 5 bases and 4 bases, there was a span of 18 bases. Written as DNA, the CDR3 is TGTGCCAGCAGCCCCCTCGGTGGGGTGCGGTACGAGCAGTACTTC. Protein: CASSPLGGVRYEQYF.